This record concerns one T cell receptor beta chain sequence. The specificity of this receptor is unknown. No base quality values were provided; no much bigger clone lies one nucleotide off. The data belong to a study of STAT5B mutations in CD4+ large granular lymphocyte leukemia (dated by TCRdb to between 2020 and 2023). For the study in its entirety: Among healthy controls, the CDR3 'QG' motif was associated with a particular HLA allele. The study compared the TCRbeta repertoires of patients with CD4+ T-cell large granular lymphocyte leukemia against those of healthy blood donors. Flow cytometry on FACSCanto II or FACSVerse confirmed that purified fractions exceeded 95% purity among lymphocytes.

What the study reported, not specific to this receptor: The data were not HLA-matched, and the higher clonality in CD4+ T-LGLL than in CD8+ T-LGLL could be due to the relatively small sample size. CD4-sorted patient repertoires appeared more clonal than healthy CD4+ repertoires, and this difference persisted after removing the putative leukemic clones. Each patient's main leukemic clonotypes were private, but less than 30% of these clonotypes showed up at low frequency in the non-leukemic repertoires of other patients.

Healthy controls were roughly 40 blood donors whose buffy coats came from the Finnish Red Cross blood service. All TCR-sequenced material derived from peripheral blood: patient blood samples and healthy donor buffy coats. Ficoll-Hypaque gradient centrifugation was used to isolate peripheral blood mononuclear cells. CD4+ cells were purified magnetically from the buffy coats of healthy controls. The Gentra Puregene Cell and Tissue kit was used to extract genomic DNA, and a Qubit 2.0 fluorometer was used to measure the amount of genomic DNA. The immunoSEQ assay at survey resolution was applied to genomic DNA for sequencing of TCRbeta rearrangements. The paper's processing steps were these. In the TCR sequencing data, the lowest productive clonotype frequency that could be detected was 2.59 x 10-5. Only productive TCRbeta rearrangements, meaning sequences that were complete and in-frame, were kept for the analyses. Sample clonality was computed as Simpson clonality in the immunoSEQ Analyzer version 3.0. Clones were grouped by frequency into very rare, small, medium, large (1-20%) or hyperexpanded (>20%) categories. Generation probabilities were estimated with OLGA 1.2.3, V-gene circos plots were generated with VDJtools, specificities were searched for in VDJdb, and CDR3 motifs were identified with GLIPH. TCRdb's version of the immuneACCESS table is confined to in-frame rearrangements and falls short of the full clone set. An unresolved V gene accounts for under half of the shortfall where checked; the remainder is of unknown origin. V and J calls plus clone size are reproduced from that table; the DNA served to infer D and trimming. The sample contains about 32,000 clones, 70% to 90% of them found a single time. The top ten hold 4% to 5.5% of the sample.

This TCR came from a human donor in good health. The specimen was CD4+ T cells from blood buffy coats.

The DNA sequence is TGTGCCAGCTCACAATTGGGTTCCACTGAAGCTTTCTTT. Its protein product is CASSQLGSTEAFF. The chain was built from TRBV18 and TRBJ1-1, with no reliable assignment of the D segment. V drops 4 bases and J drops 4 bases, leaving 10 bases in between. Inclusive of the bounding cysteine and phenylalanine, the CDR3 is 13 residues long. Here the CDR3 DNA is all that survives: 39 bases in frame from base 1. CDR1 KGHSH and CDR2 LQKENI are derived from the germline V gene.